This record looks at one T cell receptor (beta chain) sequence and its context. The antigen remains undetermined. This record comes from a study of T cell responses to AZD1222 COVID-19 vaccine. Study-wide results and caveats: Distributed over spike, vaccine-associated CD4 TCRs predominated at 160-218 and 743-854. Repertoire collection took place solely once the T cell response had peaked. A rise in Spike-specific TCR breadth and depth followed two AZD1222 doses. Donors were chiefly white British, with a greater number of females, and clonal diversity was perhaps underestimated.

The table came from immunoSEQ multiplex PCR; TCRdb's copy has only in-frame clones and leaves some out. The sample lists 200,000 to 250,000 clones; about 92% were seen once. The source is an adult in good health. This sample comprised peripheral blood, obtained on day 0 of MenACWY control vaccination.

The chain's CDR3 is CASSAQGAGNTIYF. In nucleotides, the CDR3 is TGTGCCAGCAGTGCCCAGGGGGCTGGAAACACCATATATTTT. The chain recombines TRBV2 with TRBJ1-3, with 7 bases aligning to TRBD1. V shed 4 bases and J 2 bases; nucleotides not matched to a gene: 2. Germline lookup yields CDR1 SNHLY and CDR2 FYNNEI. This CDR3 comprises 14 residues.